This T cell receptor (beta chain) was observed in a study of blood T cell repertoires in COVID-19. Overall study context: Whether acute or convalescent, the COVID-19 samples came from the United States, Italy and Spain. PBMCs, B-cell-depleted T cells, or T cells were the source of the cDNA or gDNA that made up the material.

Authors' data handling: Amplified reference gene primers provided the basis for estimating nucleated cell counts. The repertoire was sequenced with immunoSEQ multiplex PCR; TCRdb's copy has only in-frame clones and lacks some. V and J calls and clone size are given by that table; D and trimming were obtained from the DNA. The sample holds around 180,000 clones; 65% to 90% are singletons and the top ten take about 1.6%. The CDR3 extends over 15 amino acids. Germline CDR1 SGHNT, CDR2 YYREEE (reference sequence). Unmatched junction bases numbered 4, after V lost 0 bases and J lost 2 bases. This TCR was recovered from a human donor in a cohort sampled during active COVID-19. Sequenced input: peripheral blood. The rearrangement links TRBV5-4 to TRBJ2-7; TRBD1 agrees at 8 bases. For the CDR3, the DNA is TGTGCCAGCAGCTTGGGTGGGACAGGCCCCTACGAGCAGTACTTC. The encoded protein is CASSLGGTGPYEQYF.